What follows is one T cell receptor beta chain and its context. The target antigen is unknown. Researchers ran the PCR with 60 Vbeta and 13 Jbeta primers. The protocol was immunoSEQ multiplex PCR, while the TCRdb copy is restricted to in-frame clones and leaves out a portion. The repertoire includes more than 65,000 clones, about 74% of them detected once, and approximately 10% sits in the top ten. These data come from a study of cytomegalovirus exposure and HLA in healthy donors. The study's findings and limits: The likely origin of a cluster of highly shared sequence variants was a sequencing artifact. Rare TCR sequences dominated, though some public TCRs recurred in many donors. Associated with HLA alleles at 0.05 false discovery rate in a later analysis were about 17,000 TCR beta sequences.

The V gene lost 2 bases and the J gene lost 3 bases, with 6 bases spanning the gap. The CDR3 extends over 13 amino acids. Germline V gene sequence: CDR1 SEHNR, CDR2 FQNEAQ (reference sequence). The chain is built from TRBV7-9 and TRBJ2-3; no definite D call. The source of this sequence is a woman aged 55 to 70 in good health and CMV-seropositive. Specimen: PBMCs. The CDR3 region is CASSLYSTDTQYF. The CDR3 coding sequence is TGTGCCAGCAGCTTATATTCGACAGATACGCAGTATTTT.